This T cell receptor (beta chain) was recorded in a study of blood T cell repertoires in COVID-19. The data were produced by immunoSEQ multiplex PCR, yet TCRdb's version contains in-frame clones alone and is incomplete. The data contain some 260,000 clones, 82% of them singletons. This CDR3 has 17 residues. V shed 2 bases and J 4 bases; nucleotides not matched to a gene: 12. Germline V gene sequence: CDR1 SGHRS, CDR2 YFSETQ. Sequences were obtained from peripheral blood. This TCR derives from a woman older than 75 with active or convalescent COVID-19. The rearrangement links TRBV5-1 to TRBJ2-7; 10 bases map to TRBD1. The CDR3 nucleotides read TGCGCCAGCAGCTTTCCCGGGACAGGGGTCCCCTATTACGAGCAGTACTTC. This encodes CASSFPGTGVPYYEQYF.